This TCR beta chain is from a study of beta chain features in type 1 diabetes. Overall study findings and caveats: For Type 1 diabetes patients, all four CD4+ subsets carried TCRB CDR3s that were moderately but significantly shorter.

Germline V gene lookup returns CDR1 SGHTA and CDR2 FQGNSA. V lost 5 bases and J 3 bases, leaving 13 bases between the germline ends. This CDR3 is built from 14 residues. On this clone: Its cognate antigen is unknown.

What was sequenced were expressed TCRB transcripts, since all of the isolated RNA had been reverse transcribed. The protocol was immunoSEQ multiplex PCR, while the TCRdb copy is restricted to in-frame clones and leaves out a portion. This table holds roughly 300,000 clones, around 7.6% found once. Material for sequencing was central memory CD4+ T cells from blood. The V call is TRBV7-2, the J call TRBJ1-2; D is perhaps TRBD1 (6 bases). The receptor was isolated from a woman aged 18-29 years in good health. The CDR3 region has the DNA TGTGCCAGCAGCACTTACAGGGAGCACTATGGCTACACCTTC. Its protein is CASSTYREHYGYTF.